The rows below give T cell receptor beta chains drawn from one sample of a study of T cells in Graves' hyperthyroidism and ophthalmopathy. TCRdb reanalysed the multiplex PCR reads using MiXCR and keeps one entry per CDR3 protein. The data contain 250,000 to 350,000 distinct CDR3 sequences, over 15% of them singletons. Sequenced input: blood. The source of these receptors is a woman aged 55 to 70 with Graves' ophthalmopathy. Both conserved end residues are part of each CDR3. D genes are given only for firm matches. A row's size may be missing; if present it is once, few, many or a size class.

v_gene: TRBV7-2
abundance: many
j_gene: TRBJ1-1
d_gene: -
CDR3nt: TGTGCCAGCAGCCGACAGCCCATGAACACTGAAGCTTTCTTT
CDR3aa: CASSRQPMNTEAFF

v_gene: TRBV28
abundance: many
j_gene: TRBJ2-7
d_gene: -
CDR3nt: TGTGCCAGCAGTTTGTCCGGGGTAACCTACGAGCAGTACTTC
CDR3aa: CASSLSGVTYEQYF

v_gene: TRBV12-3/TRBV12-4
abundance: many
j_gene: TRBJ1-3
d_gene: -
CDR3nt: TGTGCCAGCAGTTTAAGACTATCCACCATATATTTT
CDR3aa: CASSLRLSTIYF

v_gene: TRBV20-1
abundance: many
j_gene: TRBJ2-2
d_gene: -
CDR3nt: TGCAGTGCTAGAGGTTTGGTAAACGGGGAGCTGTTTTTT
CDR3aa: CSARGLVNGELFF

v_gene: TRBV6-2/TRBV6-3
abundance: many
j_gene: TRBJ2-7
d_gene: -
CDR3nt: TGTGCCAGCCGACGGGGCCTTCTGGAGCAGTACTTC
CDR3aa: CASRRGLLEQYF

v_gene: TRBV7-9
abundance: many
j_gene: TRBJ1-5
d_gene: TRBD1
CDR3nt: TGTGCCAGCAGCTTATGGACAGGTACCTACAATCAGCCCCAGCATTTT
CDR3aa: CASSLWTGTYNQPQHF

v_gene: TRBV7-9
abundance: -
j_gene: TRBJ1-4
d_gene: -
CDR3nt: TGTGCCAGCGGCTTAGTCAGCGGGGAACTGTTTTTT
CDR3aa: CASGLVSGELFF

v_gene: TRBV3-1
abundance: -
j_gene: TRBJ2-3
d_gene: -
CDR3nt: TGTGCCAGCAGCCGGCACCAGGGGCTGGTTTTTGACACGCAGTATTTT
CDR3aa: CASSRHQGLVFDTQYF

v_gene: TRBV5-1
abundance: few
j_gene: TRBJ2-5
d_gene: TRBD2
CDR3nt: TGCGCCAGCAGCTTCGGGACTACACAAGAGACCCAGTACTTC
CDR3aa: CASSFGTTQETQYF

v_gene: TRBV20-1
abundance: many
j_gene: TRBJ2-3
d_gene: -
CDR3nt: TGCAGTGCTAGAATTCCCCAGGGGTCAGATACGCAGTATTTT
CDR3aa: CSARIPQGSDTQYF

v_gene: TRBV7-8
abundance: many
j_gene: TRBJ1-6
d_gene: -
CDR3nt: TGTGCCAGCAGCTTCGTCGACGGAATTAATAATTCACCCCTCCACTTT
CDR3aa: CASSFVDGINNSPLHF

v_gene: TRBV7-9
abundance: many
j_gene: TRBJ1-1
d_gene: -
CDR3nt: TGTGCCAGCGCCTCAGGGACATACACTGAAGCTTTCTTT
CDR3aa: CASASGTYTEAFF

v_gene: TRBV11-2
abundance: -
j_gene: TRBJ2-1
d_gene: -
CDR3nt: TGTGCCAGCAGCTCGCGCGGAGGGGCGACCTACAATGAGCAGTTCTTC
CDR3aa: CASSSRGGATYNEQFF

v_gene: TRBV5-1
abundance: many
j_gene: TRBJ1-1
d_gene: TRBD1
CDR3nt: TGCGCCAGCAGCTTTTCGACAGGGGGGGACACTGAAGCTTTCTTT
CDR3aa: CASSFSTGGDTEAFF

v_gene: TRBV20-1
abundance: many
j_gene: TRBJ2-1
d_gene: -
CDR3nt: TGCAGTGCTTACGGGACGGCAATCTACAATGAGCAGTTCTTC
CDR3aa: CSAYGTAIYNEQFF

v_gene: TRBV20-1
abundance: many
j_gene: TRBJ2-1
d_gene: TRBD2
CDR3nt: TGCAGTGCTAGAGAGTACCCGACGACTAGCGGGAGAGGTAGTGAGCAGTTCTTC
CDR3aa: CSAREYPTTSGRGSEQFF

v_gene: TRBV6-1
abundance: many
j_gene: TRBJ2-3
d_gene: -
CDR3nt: TGTGCCAGCACTCTTAGCCCTCGGCCCGCACCGACAGATACGCAGTATTTT
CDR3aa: CASTLSPRPAPTDTQYF

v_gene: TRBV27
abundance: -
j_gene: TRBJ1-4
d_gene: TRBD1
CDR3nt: TGTGCCAGCAGTTTGCATGCGGGGGCGGGACAGTATGAAAAACTGTTTTTT
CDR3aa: CASSLHAGAGQYEKLFF

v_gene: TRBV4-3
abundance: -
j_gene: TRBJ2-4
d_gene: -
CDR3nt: TGCGCCAGCAGCCCCCGGGGGCTAGCCAAAAACATTCAGTACTTC
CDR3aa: CASSPRGLAKNIQYF

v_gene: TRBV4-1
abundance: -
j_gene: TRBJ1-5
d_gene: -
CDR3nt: TGCGCCAGCAGCCAAGGGCCGCCGGGGGGGCAAGGACAGCCCCAGCATTTT
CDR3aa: CASSQGPPGGQGQPQHF

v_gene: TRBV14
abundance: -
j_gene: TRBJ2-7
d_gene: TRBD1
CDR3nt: TGTGCCAGCAGCGTACAGACAGGGTACGAGCAGTACTTC
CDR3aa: CASSVQTGYEQYF

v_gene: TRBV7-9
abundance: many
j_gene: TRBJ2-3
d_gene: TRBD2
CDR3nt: TGTGCCAGCAGCTCTCCTCCGCGGGAGGCTTTAAATCGGTACACAGATACGCAGTATTTT
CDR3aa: CASSSPPREALNRYTDTQYF

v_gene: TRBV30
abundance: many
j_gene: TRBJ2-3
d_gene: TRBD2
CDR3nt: TGTGCCTGGAGTGTCCTAGCGGGGCGCACAGATACGCAGTATTTT
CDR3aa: CAWSVLAGRTDTQYF

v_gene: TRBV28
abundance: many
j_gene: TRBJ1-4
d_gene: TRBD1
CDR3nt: TGTGCCAGCAGCCTAGGGGCCAGGGGGAGGGAAAAACTGTTTTTT
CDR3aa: CASSLGARGREKLFF

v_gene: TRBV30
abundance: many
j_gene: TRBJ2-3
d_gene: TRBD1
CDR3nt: TGTGCCTCGGCAAGGGGGCTTAGCACAGATACGCAGTATTTT
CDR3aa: CASARGLSTDTQYF

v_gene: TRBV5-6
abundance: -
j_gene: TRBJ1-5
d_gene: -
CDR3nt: TGTGCCAGCAGTACAGGGAATAATCAGCCCCAGCATTTT
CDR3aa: CASSTGNNQPQHF

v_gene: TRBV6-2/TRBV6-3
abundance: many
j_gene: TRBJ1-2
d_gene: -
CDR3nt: TGTGCCAGCGGACTTACTTCAGGGGACGGCTACACCTTC
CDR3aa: CASGLTSGDGYTF

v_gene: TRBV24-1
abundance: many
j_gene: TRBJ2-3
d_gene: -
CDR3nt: TGTGCCACCAGTGGCGGGAGCACAGATACGCAGTATTTT
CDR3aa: CATSGGSTDTQYF

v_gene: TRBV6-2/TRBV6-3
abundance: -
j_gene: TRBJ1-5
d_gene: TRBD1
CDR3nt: TGTGCCATCAGCTTTGACAGGGGCGATCAGCCCCAGCATTTT
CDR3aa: CAISFDRGDQPQHF

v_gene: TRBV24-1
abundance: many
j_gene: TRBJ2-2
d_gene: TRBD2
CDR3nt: TGTGCCACCAGTGATGTTAGCGGGAGGAAGACCGGGGAGCTGTTTTTT
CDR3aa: CATSDVSGRKTGELFF

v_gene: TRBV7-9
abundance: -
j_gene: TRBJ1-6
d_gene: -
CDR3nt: TGTGCCAGCAGCTTACGGACGGGAAATTCACCCCTCCACTTT
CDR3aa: CASSLRTGNSPLHF

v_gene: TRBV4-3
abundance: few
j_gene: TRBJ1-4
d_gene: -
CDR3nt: TGCGCCAGCAGCCAGAACAGGGAAGCAAGCGAAAAACTGTTTTTT
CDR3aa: CASSQNREASEKLFF

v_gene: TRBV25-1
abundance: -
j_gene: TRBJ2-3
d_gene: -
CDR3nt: TGTGCCAGCACCACTTACGGGGATACGCAGTATTTT
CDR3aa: CASTTYGDTQYF

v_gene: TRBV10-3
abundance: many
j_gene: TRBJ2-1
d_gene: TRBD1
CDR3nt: TGTGCCATCAGTGAGGTTGGACAGGGCTTCGATGAGCAGTTCTTC
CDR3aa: CAISEVGQGFDEQFF

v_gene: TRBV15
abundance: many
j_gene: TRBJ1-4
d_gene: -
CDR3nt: TGTGCCACCAGCAGAGCCAGGGATGAAAAACTGTTTTTT
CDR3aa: CATSRARDEKLFF

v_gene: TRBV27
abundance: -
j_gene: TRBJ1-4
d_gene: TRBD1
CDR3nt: TGTGCCAGCAGTTTATCGGTGCCACAGGGGACAGGGTCAACTAATGAAAAACTGTTTTTT
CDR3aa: CASSLSVPQGTGSTNEKLFF

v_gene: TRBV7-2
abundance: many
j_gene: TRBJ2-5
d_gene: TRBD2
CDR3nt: TGTGCCAGCAGCCACCTAGCGGAGCAAGAGACCCAGTACTTC
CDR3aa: CASSHLAEQETQYF

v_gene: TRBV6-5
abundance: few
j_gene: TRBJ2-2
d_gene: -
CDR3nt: TGTGCCAGCAGTTACGTCGACCTAGGGAACACCGGGGAGCTGTTTTTT
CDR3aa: CASSYVDLGNTGELFF

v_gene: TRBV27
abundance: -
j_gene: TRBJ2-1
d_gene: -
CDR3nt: TGTGCCAGCAGTTTATTGGGCGGTGAGCAGTTCTTC
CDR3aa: CASSLLGGEQFF

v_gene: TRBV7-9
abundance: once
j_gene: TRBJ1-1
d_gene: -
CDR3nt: TGTGCCAGCAGCTCGAGGGTCGTAGGGAACACTGAAGCTTTCTTT
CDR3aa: CASSSRVVGNTEAFF

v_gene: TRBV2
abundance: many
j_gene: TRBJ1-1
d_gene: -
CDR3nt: TGTGCCAGCAGGTTCCTCTTCGGACAGAATGATAACACTGAAGCTTTCTTT
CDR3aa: CASRFLFGQNDNTEAFF

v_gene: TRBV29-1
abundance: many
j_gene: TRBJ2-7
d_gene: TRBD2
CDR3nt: TGCAGCGTTGAGGGGGTAGCGGGGACCTCCTACGAGCAGTACTTC
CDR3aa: CSVEGVAGTSYEQYF

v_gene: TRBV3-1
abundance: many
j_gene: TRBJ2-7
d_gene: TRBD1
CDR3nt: TGTGCCAGCAGCCGTTCCTCAGGGACAGGGGCCGAGCAGTACTTC
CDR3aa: CASSRSSGTGAEQYF

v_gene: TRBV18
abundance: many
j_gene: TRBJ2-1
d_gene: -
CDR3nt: TGTGCCAGCTCATCAGACCCGGGGTACAATGAGCAGTTCTTC
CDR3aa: CASSSDPGYNEQFF

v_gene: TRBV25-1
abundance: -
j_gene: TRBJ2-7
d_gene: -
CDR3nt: TGTGCCAGCAGTGAACACGGGAGTGGGTACGAGCAGTACTTC
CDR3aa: CASSEHGSGYEQYF

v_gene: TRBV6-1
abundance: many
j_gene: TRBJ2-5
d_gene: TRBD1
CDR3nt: TGTGCCAGCAGTGAGGACAGGTTGGAGACCCAGTACTTC
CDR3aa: CASSEDRLETQYF

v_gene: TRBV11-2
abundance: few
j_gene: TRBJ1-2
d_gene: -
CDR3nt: TGTGCCAGCAGCTCAGCGATGGGCCAAGACTATGGCTACACCTTC
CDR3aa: CASSSAMGQDYGYTF

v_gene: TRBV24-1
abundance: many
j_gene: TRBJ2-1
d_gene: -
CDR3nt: TGTGCCACCAGTGATCGACCAACAGGGTCTCGCTCCTACAATGAGCAGTTCTTC
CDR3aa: CATSDRPTGSRSYNEQFF

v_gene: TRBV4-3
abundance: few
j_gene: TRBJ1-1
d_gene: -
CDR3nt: TGCGCCAGCAGCCAAGATCTTTTCTTGGGGGGCACTGAAGCTTTCTTT
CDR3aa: CASSQDLFLGGTEAFF

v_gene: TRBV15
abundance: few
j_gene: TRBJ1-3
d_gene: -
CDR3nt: TGTGCCACCAGCAGAGCGCAGCTGAGCTCTGGAAACACCATATATTTT
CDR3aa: CATSRAQLSSGNTIYF

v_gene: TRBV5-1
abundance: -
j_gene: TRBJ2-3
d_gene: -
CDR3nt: TGCGCCAGCAGCTTGGGCCCAGGGGCAAGCACAGATACGCAGTATTTT
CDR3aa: CASSLGPGASTDTQYF

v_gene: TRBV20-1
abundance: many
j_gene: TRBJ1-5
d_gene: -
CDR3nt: TGCAGTGCTAGACAGGTCAATCAGCCCCAGCATTTT
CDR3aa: CSARQVNQPQHF

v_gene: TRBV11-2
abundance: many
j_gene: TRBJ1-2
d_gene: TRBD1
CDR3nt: TGTGCCAGCAGCTCAGGGACAGGGGCGGATGGCTACACCTTC
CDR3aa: CASSSGTGADGYTF

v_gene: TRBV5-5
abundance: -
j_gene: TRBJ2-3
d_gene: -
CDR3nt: TGTGCCAGCAGCTCCATTGTGGGGGCGAGCACAGATACGCAGTATTTT
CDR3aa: CASSSIVGASTDTQYF

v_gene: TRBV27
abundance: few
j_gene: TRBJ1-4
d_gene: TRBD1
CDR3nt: TGTGCCAGCAGTTTATATCCCCCAGGGGGCCCTAATGAAAAACTGTTTTTT
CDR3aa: CASSLYPPGGPNEKLFF

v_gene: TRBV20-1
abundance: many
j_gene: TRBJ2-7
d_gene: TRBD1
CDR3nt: TGCAGTGCTAGAGCCCGACAGGGGCGAACGTTTTACGAGCAGTACTTC
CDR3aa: CSARARQGRTFYEQYF

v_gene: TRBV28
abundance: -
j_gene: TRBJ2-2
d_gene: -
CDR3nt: TGTGCCAGCCGTTTGTTCAGAGCATCGAACACCGGGGAGCTGTTTTTT
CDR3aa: CASRLFRASNTGELFF

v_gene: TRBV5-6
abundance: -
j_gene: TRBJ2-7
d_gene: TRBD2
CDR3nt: TGTGCCAGCAGCTTAGGCCGGGGGGGGGTCGAGCAGTACTTC
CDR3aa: CASSLGRGGVEQYF

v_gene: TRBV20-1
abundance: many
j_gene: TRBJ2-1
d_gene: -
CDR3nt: TGCAGTGCTAGAGTTCCAGGTCCTTACAATGAGCAGTTCTTC
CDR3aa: CSARVPGPYNEQFF